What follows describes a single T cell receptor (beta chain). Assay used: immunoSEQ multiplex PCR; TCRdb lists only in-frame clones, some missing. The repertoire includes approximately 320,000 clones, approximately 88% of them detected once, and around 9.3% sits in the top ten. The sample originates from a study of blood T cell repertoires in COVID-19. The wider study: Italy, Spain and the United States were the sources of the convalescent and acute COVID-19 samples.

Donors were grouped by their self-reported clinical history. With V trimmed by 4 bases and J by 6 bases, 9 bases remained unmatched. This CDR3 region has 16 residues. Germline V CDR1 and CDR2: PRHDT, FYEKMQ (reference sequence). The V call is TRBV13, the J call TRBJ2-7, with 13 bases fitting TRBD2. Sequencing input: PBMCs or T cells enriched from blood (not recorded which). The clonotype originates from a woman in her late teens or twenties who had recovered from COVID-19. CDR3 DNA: TGTGCCAGCAGCTCACCGACTAGCGGGAGGTTGGGCGAGCAGTACTTC. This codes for CASSSPTSGRLGEQYF.